The source of this TCR beta chain is a study of early T cells in non-severe SARS-CoV-2 infection. About the study: Sequencing used unsorted whole-blood bulk RNA, so chains lack pairing.

The length of the CDR3 is 17 residues. Germline CDR1 and CDR2: SGHRS and YFSETQ. V shed 4 bases, J shed 2 bases, and the junction held 9 bases outside the gene matches. TCRdb used MiXCR to reprocess the 5' RACE reads, holding one entry per CDR3 protein. The sample consists of about 80,000 distinct CDR3 sequences, about 12% of them appearing once. This clonotype was seen a few times. The source was whole blood, collected at baseline. The chain links TRBV5-1 to TRBJ2-5; TRBD2 aligns across 12 bases. The sequence derives from an adult who was a healthcare worker with PCR-confirmed SARS-CoV-2 infection or an uninfected control (not recorded which). The donor label of this sample is uncertain. CDR3 sequence: CASSREGLAGPQETQYF. DNA for the CDR3: TGCGCCAGCAGCCGGGAAGGACTAGCGGGGCCTCAAGAGACCCAGTACTTC.